The next 26 T cell receptor beta chains were all read from a single sample in a study of cytomegalovirus exposure and HLA in healthy donors. PCR involved 60 Vbeta and 13 Jbeta primers. Profiled with immunoSEQ multiplex PCR; TCRdb holds only in-frame clones, not every one. The top ten clones hold 2.9% of a sample with approximately 120,000 clones, 17% of them seen once. Sequenced: PBMCs. These receptors were obtained from a female donor in good health and CMV-seropositive.

The gene calls are TRBV5-1 and TRBJ2-5; D call uncertain. V was pared by 4 bases and J by 4 bases, with 17 bases between. This CDR3 has 15 amino acids. Germline V gene sequence: CDR1 SGHRS, CDR2 YFSETQ. The CDR3 is CASSITLAGGETQYF. For the CDR3, the DNA is TGCGCCAGCAGCATAACCTTAGCTGGTGGAGAGACCCAGTACTTC.

V and J are TRBV4-2 and TRBJ1-1, with a possible D match to TRBD1 (6 bases). This CDR3 comprises 19 residues. Germline V lookup: CDR1 LGHNA, CDR2 YNFKEQ. Trimming took off 2 bases at V and 2 bases at J, with 24 bases between the two ends. CDR3 amino acids: CASSQPLMGIATGNTEAFF. DNA for the CDR3: TGTGCCAGCAGCCAACCCCTCATGGGGATTGCGACAGGAAACACTGAAGCTTTCTTT.

V and J are TRBV27 and TRBJ2-3; possible D gene TRBD1, 5 bases. The CDR3 runs 14 residues. CDR1 MNHEY and CDR2 SMNVEV come from the germline V gene (reference sequence). Trimming stripped 5 bases from V and 2 bases from J, with 11 bases between. The CDR3 DNA reads TGTGCCAGCAGTCTAAGACAGTACACAGATACGCAGTATTTT. This codes for CASSLRQYTDTQYF.

The sample holds a few counts of this clone. This rearrangement joins TRBV13 to TRBJ2-6, with D maybe TRBD1 (5 bases). Trimming stripped 5 bases from V and 0 bases from J, with 8 bases between. The germline V gene has CDR1 PRHDT and CDR2 FYEKMQ (reference sequence). CDR3 length equals 15 residues. CDR3 amino acids: CASSQQVSGANVLTF. CDR3 coding DNA: TGTGCCAGCAGCCAACAGGTCTCTGGGGCCAACGTCCTGACTTTC. Variable domain in full (rest from reference TRBV13 and TRBJ2-6): AAGVIQSPRHLIKEKRETATLKCYPIPRHDTVYWYQQGPGQDPQFLISFYEKMQSDKGSIPDRFSAQQFSDYHSELNMSSLELGDSALYFCASSQQVSGANVLTFGAGSRLTVL.

The chain recombines TRBV6-5 with TRBJ1-2; maybe TRBD1 (6 bases). CDR1 and CDR2 (germline): MNHEY, SVGAGI. The germline V and J ends were trimmed by 4 bases and 8 bases, with 17 bases remaining between them. This CDR3 spans 14 amino acids. Here the CDR3 reads CASSWGEGQGGYTF. As DNA, the CDR3 is TGTGCCAGCAGTTGGGGGGAGGGACAAGGCGGCTACACCTTC.

This clone turned up a few times. The rearrangement links TRBV5-1 to TRBJ2-3, with D tentatively TRBD2 (5 bases). Trimming removed 0 bases from V and 0 bases from J, with 17 bases in between. The V gene's germline CDR1 is SGHRS and CDR2 YFSETQ. The CDR3 length is 18 residues. The CDR3 reads CASSLDSYPGISTDTQYF. The DNA of the CDR3 is TGCGCCAGCAGCTTGGACTCGTACCCGGGAATAAGCACAGATACGCAGTATTTT.

This clone has only a few counts. The V and J genes are TRBV29-1 and TRBJ1-1; the D is unclear. CDR3 size: 13 residues. Trimming shortened V by 3 bases and J by 6 bases, and 14 bases separated the two germline ends. The germline V gene encodes CDR1 SQVTM and CDR2 ANQGSEA. Written as DNA, the CDR3 is TGCAGCGTTGATCCCAGGCAGTTGGCTGAAGCTTTCTTT. It codes for CSVDPRQLAEAFF.

This clone was detected a few times. J is TRBJ2-7 and V is TRBV6-1, with 8 nucleotides matching TRBD1. This CDR3 comprises 12 residues. CDR1 is MNHNS, CDR2 SASEGT, per germline. The J segment lost 7 bases and the V segment lost 6 bases, leaving 5 bases of the junction unmatched. CDR3 bases: TGTGCCAGCAGGCAGGGGGCAAGTGAGCAGTACTTC. Its protein is CASRQGASEQYF.

This clone was seen only a few times. The rearrangement links TRBV7-2 to TRBJ1-3; 11 bases match TRBD1. V lost 6 bases to trimming and J lost 7 bases; unmatched junction nucleotides: 5. This CDR3 comprises 14 residues. Germline V gene data show CDR1 as SGHTA and CDR2 as FQGNSA. The CDR3, as DNA: TGTGCCAGCAGTCCGGACAGGGGGCGTAACACCATATATTTT. Amino acids: CASSPDRGRNTIYF. Using reference TRBV7-2 and TRBJ1-3 for the parts outside the CDR3, the full variable domain is GAGVSQSPSNKVTEKGKDVELRCDPISGHTALYWYRQSLGQGLEFLIYFQGNSAPDKSGLPSDRFSAERTGGSVSTLTIQRTQQEDSAVYLCASSPDRGRNTIYFGEGSWLTVV.

This clone showed up just a few times. This chain connects TRBV2 to TRBJ2-7, with 8 nucleotides matching TRBD2. This CDR3 has 15 amino acids. Germline CDR1 is SNHLY and CDR2 is FYNNEI. The junction had 13 bases not matched to a gene; V was cut back by 6 bases and J by 6 bases. In DNA, the CDR3 is TGTGCCAGCAGGGGGGCATCGGGACTAGAAAGCGAGCAGTACTTC. Protein sequence: CASRGASGLESEQYF.

The chain carries TRBV18 and TRBJ2-7; tentatively, D is TRBD2 (5 bases). This CDR3 region has 14 residues. V gave up 3 bases and J gave up 6 bases, with 15 bases separating them. Germline lookup yields CDR1 KGHSH and CDR2 LQKENI. The CDR3 sequence is CASSPIAITVEQYF. CDR3 DNA sequence: TGTGCCAGCTCACCCATAGCGATCACCGTCGAGCAGTACTTC. Supplemented by reference TRBV18 and TRBJ2-7, the full variable domain reads NAGVMQNPRHLVRRRGQEARLRCSPMKGHSHVYWYRQLPEEGLKFMVYLQKENIIDESGMPKERFSAEFPKEGPSILRIQQVVRGDSAAYFCASSPIAITVEQYFGPGTRLTVT.

The chain uses TRBV30 and TRBJ1-4, with 9 bases fitting TRBD1. This CDR3 contains 14 residues. Germline assignment: CDR1 GTSNPN and CDR2 SVGIG (reference sequence). J gave up 8 bases and V 0 bases, and 4 bases lay outside the gene matches. The CDR3 coding sequence is TGTGCCTGGAGTGTAGGACAGGGGAAAGAAAAACTGTTTTTT. Residues: CAWSVGQGKEKLFF.

The chain joins TRBV19 to TRBJ2-2; 8 nucleotides line up with TRBD1. The CDR3 has 16 residues. Germline CDR1 is LNHDA and CDR2 is SQIVND (reference sequence). The V segment lost 1 base and the J segment 3 bases; nucleotides outside the gene matches: 4. The CDR3 DNA reads TGTGCCAGTAGTATAGTCAGGGGGCAATACACCGGGGAGCTGTTTTTT. Amino acid sequence: CASSIVRGQYTGELFF.

The table lists this clone with a few counts. The chain couples TRBV7-6 to TRBJ2-1; D might be TRBD1 (6 bases). Between the trimmed V and J ends, which lost 1 base and 6 bases, there was a span of 10 bases. The CDR3 runs to 14 residues. Germline CDR1 reads SGHVS; CDR2 reads FNYEAQ. In DNA form, the CDR3 reads TGTGCCAGCAGCTTAGTTCTAGGGGGCAATGAGCAGTTCTTC. As protein: CASSLVLGGNEQFF.

This chain connects TRBV2 to TRBJ2-5; no clear D gene. The DNA end is a closer match to TRBJ2-7, so the J assignment may be wrong. Per germline, CDR1 SNHLY and CDR2 FYNNEI. This CDR3 contains 12 residues. The CDR3 bases are TGTGCCAGCAGCAAAACCTCACCCGAGCAGTACTTC. Protein sequence: CASSKTSPEQYF.

This rearrangement joins TRBV5-8 to TRBJ1-5; no clear D gene. CDR1 and CDR2 (germline): SGHTS, YDEGEE. Trimming removed 1 base from V and 7 bases from J, with 9 bases in between. This CDR3 contains 13 residues. DNA of the CDR3: TGTGCCAGCAGCTTGTCTCGACTCCAGCCCCAGCATTTT. Protein product: CASSLSRLQPQHF. The full variable domain, with the rest looked up from reference TRBV5-8 and TRBJ1-5, is EAGVTQSPTHLIKTRGQQATLRCSPISGHTSVYWYQQALGLGLQFLLWYDEGEERNRGNFPPRFSGRQFPNYSSELNVNALELEDSALYLCASSLSRLQPQHFGDGTRLSIL.

The chain links TRBV4-2 to TRBJ1-5; no firm D call. There are 13 residues in the CDR3. The V end lost 1 base, the J end lost 4 bases, and 5 bases lay between the germline ends. CDR1 and CDR2 from the germline V gene are LGHNA and YNFKEQ. The DNA of the CDR3 is TGTGCCAGCAGCCAAGGGGCAAATCAGCCCCAGCATTTT. Protein sequence: CASSQGANQPQHF.

The gene calls are TRBV9 and TRBJ1-6, with D unresolved. With 4 bases removed from V and 9 bases from J, the gap between germline ends came to 14 bases. The V gene's germline CDR1 is SGDLS and CDR2 YYNGEE. The CDR3 spans 14 residues. The CDR3, as DNA: TGTGCCAGCAGCCGGTATGAGGGCATTTCACCCCTCCACTTT. Its translation is CASSRYEGISPLHF.

This clone was counted a few times. The chain links TRBV18 to TRBJ2-7; possible D gene TRBD2, 5 bases. V was clipped by 1 base and J by 0 bases, with 13 bases between them. Germline CDR1 KGHSH, CDR2 LQKENI. The CDR3 has 16 amino acids. The CDR3 loop reads CASSPQEVGSSYEQYF. The DNA of the CDR3 is TGTGCCAGCTCACCACAGGAGGTAGGGAGCTCCTACGAGCAGTACTTC.

This clone was observed a few times. CDR3 in amino acids: CASSLEVAYNEQFF. CDR3 sequence (DNA): TGTGCCAGCAGCTTGGAGGTCGCCTACAATGAGCAGTTCTTC. The V and J genes are TRBV7-9 and TRBJ2-1; D possibly corresponds to TRBD2 (5 bases). The germline CDR1 and CDR2 sequences are SEHNR and FQNEAQ (reference sequence). This CDR3 region has 14 residues. Deletions cut 3 bases from V and 2 bases from J, with 8 bases between.

V is TRBV27 and J is TRBJ2-3, with 8 bases identical to TRBD2. The V segment lost 2 bases and the J segment 4 bases; nucleotides outside the gene matches: 5. The CDR3 totals 15 residues. The V gene's germline CDR1 is MNHEY and CDR2 SMNVEV (reference sequence). The CDR3 DNA reads as TGTGCCAGCAGTTTAACCGGGAGGGCCGCAGATACGCAGTATTTT. Translation: CASSLTGRAADTQYF.

The chain links TRBV5-4 to TRBJ2-7, with 12 positions matching TRBD2. Losses at the gene ends were 9 bases for V and 4 bases for J; bases not matched to a gene: 11. Germline lookup yields CDR1 SGHNT and CDR2 YYREEE (reference sequence). The CDR3 totals 15 residues. CDR3 nucleotides: TGTGCCACCGGACTAGCGGGAACCCTGGGGTACGAGCAGTACTTC. Its translation is CATGLAGTLGYEQYF. Using reference TRBV5-4 and TRBJ2-7 for the parts outside the CDR3, the full variable domain is ETGVTQSPTHLIKTRGQQVTLRCSSQSGHNTVSWYQQALGQGPQFIFQYYREEENGRGNFPPRFSGLQFPNYSSELNVNALELDDSALYLCATGLAGTLGYEQYFGPGTRLTVT.

This clone has only one observation. This rearrangement joins TRBV28 to TRBJ2-1, with TRBD1 as a possible D gene (5 bases). V shed 4 bases and J shed 5 bases, with 18 bases lying between them. Per the germline V gene, CDR1 is MDHEN and CDR2 is SYDVKM. This CDR3 is 16 amino acids long. The CDR3 region is CASSSVGQNFNNEQFF. The CDR3 bases are TGTGCCAGCAGTTCGGTGGGGCAAAACTTCAACAATGAGCAGTTCTTC.

This clone was counted between two and nine times. This chain joins TRBV19 and TRBJ2-7; a possible D gene is TRBD2 (6 bases). The CDR3 loop spans 17 amino acids. Germline loops: CDR1 LNHDA, CDR2 SQIVND (reference sequence). The V end lost 2 bases, the J end lost 4 bases, and 21 bases lay between the germline ends. CDR3 in amino acids: CASSISRRGSGFYEQYF. CDR3 bases: TGTGCCAGTAGTATAAGTCGACGGGGGAGCGGATTTTACGAGCAGTACTTC.

The V and J genes are TRBV28 and TRBJ2-1; TRBD1 agrees at 9 bases. Germline V lookup: CDR1 MDHEN, CDR2 SYDVKM. The CDR3 extends over 16 amino acids. Germline trimming cut 5 bases from V and 4 bases from J; bases unmatched to any gene: 9. Here the CDR3 reads CASSVPGTGRYNEQFF. The CDR3 DNA follows: TGTGCCAGCAGTGTCCCCGGGACAGGGCGTTACAATGAGCAGTTCTTC.

The rearrangement links TRBV28 to TRBJ2-1; 8 positions match TRBD2. The germline gives CDR1 MDHEN, CDR2 SYDVKM. V gave up 4 bases and J gave up 8 bases; unmatched junction bases: 10. The CDR3 contains 15 residues. CDR3 in DNA: TGTGCCAGCAGTTCCCCGGGACTAGGGGGGGATGAGCAGTTCTTC. It is translated as CASSSPGLGGDEQFF.